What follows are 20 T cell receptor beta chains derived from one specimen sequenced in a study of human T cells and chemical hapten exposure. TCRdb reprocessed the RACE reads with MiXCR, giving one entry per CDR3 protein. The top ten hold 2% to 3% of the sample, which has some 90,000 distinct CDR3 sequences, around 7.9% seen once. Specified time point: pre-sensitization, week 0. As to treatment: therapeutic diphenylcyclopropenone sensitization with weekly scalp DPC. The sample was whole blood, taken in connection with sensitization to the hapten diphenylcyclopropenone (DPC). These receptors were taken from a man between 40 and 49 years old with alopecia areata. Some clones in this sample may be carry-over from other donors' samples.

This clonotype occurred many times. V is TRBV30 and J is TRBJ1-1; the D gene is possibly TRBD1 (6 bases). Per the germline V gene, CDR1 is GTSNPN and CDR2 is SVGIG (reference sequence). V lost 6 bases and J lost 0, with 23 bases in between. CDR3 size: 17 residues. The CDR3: CACTPSRDTYLNTEAFF. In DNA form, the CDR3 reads TGTGCCTGTACCCCCTCGAGGGACACTTATTTGAACACTGAAGCTTTCTTT. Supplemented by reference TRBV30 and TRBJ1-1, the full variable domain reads SQTIHQWPATLVQPVGSPLSLECTVEGTSNPNLYWYRQAAGRGLQLLFYSVGIGQISSEVPQNLSASRPQDRQFILSSKKLLLSDSGFYLCACTPSRDTYLNTEAFFGQGTRLTVV.

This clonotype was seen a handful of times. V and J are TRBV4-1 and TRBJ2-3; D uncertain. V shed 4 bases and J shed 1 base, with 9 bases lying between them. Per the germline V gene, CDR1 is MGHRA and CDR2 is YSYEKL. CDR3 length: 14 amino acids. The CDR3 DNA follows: TGCGCCAGCAGCCCCTATGGGGGCACAGATACGCAGTATTTT. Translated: CASSPYGGTDTQYF.

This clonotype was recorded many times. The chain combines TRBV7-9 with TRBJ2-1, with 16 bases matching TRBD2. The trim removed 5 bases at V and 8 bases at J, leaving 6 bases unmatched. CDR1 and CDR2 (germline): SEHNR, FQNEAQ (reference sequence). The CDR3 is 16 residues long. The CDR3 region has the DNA TGTGCCAGCAGCCTGGGACTAGCGGGAGGGTTCGATGAGCAGTTCTTC. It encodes CASSLGLAGGFDEQFF.

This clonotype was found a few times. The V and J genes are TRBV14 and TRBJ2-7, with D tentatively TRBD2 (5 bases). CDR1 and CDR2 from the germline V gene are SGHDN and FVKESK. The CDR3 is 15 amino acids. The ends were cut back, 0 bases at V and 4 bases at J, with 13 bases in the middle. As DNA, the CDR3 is TGTGCCAGCAGCCAAGATCTAACTAGATCTTACGAGCAGTACTTC. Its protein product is CASSQDLTRSYEQYF.

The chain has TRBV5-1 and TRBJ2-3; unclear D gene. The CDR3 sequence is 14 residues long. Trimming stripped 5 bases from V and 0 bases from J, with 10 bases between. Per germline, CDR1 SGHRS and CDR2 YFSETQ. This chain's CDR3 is CASRDGPSTDTQYF. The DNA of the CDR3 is TGCGCCAGCAGGGACGGACCTAGCACAGATACGCAGTATTTT.

The CDR3 DNA reads TGTGCCAGCAGTTTCCAGGACAGGCCCTCCACAGATACGCAGTATTTT. Its translation is CASSFQDRPSTDTQYF. The V gene is TRBV28, the J gene TRBJ2-3, with TRBD1 matching over 7 bases. Germline CDR1 is MDHEN and CDR2 is SYDVKM. With V trimmed by 3 bases and J by 2 bases, 8 bases remained unmatched. CDR3 length: 16 amino acids.

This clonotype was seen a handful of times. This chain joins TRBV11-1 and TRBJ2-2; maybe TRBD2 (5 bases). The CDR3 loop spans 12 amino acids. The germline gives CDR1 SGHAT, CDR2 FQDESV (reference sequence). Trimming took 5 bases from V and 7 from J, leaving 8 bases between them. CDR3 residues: CASSTRDGELFF. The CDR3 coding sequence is TGTGCCAGCAGCACGAGGGACGGGGAGCTGTTTTTT.

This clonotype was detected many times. The CDR3 nucleotides read TGTGCCAGCAGTTTTTGGGGGAGTTCAGATACGCAGTATTTT. It encodes CASSFWGSSDTQYF. J is TRBJ2-3 and V is TRBV12-3 or TRBV12-4; either TRBD1 or TRBD2 may fit D (5 bases each). The length of the CDR3 is 14 residues. The V end was cut by 3 bases, the J end by 4 bases, with 11 bases between.

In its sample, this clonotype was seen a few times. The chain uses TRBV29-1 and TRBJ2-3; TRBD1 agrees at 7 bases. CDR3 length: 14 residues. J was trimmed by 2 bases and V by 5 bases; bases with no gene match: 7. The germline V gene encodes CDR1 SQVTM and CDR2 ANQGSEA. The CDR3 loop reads CSVTGAGDTDTQYF. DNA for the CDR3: TGCAGCGTTACAGGGGCGGGCGACACAGATACGCAGTATTTT.

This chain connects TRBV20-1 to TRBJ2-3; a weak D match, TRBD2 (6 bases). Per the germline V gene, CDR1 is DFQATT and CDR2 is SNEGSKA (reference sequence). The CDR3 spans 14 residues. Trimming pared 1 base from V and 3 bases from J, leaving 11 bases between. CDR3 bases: TGCAGTGCTAGAGCTACGGGAGCAACAGATACGCAGTATTTT. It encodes CSARATGATDTQYF.

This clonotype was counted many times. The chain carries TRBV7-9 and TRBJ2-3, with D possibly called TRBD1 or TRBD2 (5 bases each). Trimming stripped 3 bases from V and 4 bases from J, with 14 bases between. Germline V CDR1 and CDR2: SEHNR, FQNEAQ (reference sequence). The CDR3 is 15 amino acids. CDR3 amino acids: CASSFPGRGPDTQYF. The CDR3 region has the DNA TGTGCCAGCAGCTTTCCAGGGAGAGGGCCAGATACGCAGTATTTT.

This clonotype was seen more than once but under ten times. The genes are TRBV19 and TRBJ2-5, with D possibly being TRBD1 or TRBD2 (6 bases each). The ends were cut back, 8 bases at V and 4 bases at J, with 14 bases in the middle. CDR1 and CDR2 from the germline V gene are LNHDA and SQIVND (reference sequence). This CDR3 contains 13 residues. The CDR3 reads CASLGGRGETQYF. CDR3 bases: TGTGCCAGTTTGGGGGGCAGGGGAGAGACCCAGTACTTC. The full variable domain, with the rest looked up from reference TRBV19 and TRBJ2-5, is DGGITQSPKYLFRKEGQNVTLSCEQNLNHDAMYWYRQDPGQGLRLIYYSQIVNDFQKGDIAEGYSVSREKKESFPLTVTSAQKNPTAFYLCASLGGRGETQYFGPGTRLLVL.

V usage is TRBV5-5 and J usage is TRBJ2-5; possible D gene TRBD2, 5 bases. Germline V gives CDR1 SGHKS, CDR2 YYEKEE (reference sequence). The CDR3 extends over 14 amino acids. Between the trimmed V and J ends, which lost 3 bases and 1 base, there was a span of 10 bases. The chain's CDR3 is CASSWRTVQETQYF. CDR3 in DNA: TGTGCCAGCAGCTGGAGGACGGTCCAAGAGACCCAGTACTTC.

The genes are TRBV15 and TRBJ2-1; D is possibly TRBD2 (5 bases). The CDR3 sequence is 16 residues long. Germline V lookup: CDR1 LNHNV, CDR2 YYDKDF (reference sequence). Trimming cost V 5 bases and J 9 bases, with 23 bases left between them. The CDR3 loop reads CATSDKGSVRNGEQFF. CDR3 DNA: TGTGCCACCAGCGATAAGGGTAGCGTGAGGAACGGTGAGCAGTTCTTC.

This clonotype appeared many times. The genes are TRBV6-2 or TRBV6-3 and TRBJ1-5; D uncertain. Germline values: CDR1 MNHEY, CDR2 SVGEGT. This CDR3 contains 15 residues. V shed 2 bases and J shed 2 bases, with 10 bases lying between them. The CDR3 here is CASSYGPGGNQPQHF. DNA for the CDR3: TGTGCCAGCAGTTACGGACCAGGAGGCAATCAGCCCCAGCATTTT.

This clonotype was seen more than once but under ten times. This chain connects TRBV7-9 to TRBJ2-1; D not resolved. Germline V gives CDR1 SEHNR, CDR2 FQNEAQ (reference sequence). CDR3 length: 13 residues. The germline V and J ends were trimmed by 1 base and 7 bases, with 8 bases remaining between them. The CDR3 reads CASSLGLTNEQFF. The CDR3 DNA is TGTGCCAGCAGCTTAGGGTTGACTAATGAGCAGTTCTTC.

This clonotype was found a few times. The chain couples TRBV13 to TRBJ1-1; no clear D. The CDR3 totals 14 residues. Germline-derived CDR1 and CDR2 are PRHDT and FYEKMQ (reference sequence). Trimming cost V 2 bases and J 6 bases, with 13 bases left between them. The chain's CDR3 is CASSLTPIRPEAFF. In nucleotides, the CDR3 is TGTGCCAGCAGCTTAACCCCTATCCGCCCTGAAGCTTTCTTT.

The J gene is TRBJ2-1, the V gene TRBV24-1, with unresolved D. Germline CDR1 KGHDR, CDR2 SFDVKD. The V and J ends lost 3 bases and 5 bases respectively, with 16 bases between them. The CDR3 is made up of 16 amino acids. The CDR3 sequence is CATSDPSGSTNNEQFF. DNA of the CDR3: TGTGCCACCAGTGATCCATCAGGAAGTACGAACAATGAGCAGTTCTTC.

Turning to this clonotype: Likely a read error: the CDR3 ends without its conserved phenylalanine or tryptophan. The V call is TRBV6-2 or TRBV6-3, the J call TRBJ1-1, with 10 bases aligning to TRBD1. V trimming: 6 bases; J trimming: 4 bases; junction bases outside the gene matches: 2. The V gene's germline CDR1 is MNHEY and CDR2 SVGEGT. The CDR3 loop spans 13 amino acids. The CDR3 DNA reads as TGTGCCAGCAGCAGGACAGGGGGCACTGAAGCTTTCTCT. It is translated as CASSRTGGTEAFS.

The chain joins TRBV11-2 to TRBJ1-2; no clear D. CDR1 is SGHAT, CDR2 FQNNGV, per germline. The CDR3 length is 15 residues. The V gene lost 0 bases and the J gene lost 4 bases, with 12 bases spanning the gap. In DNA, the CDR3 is TGTGCCAGCAGCTTAGAATATGGCCCGAGCTATGGCTACACCTTC. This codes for CASSLEYGPSYGYTF.